This T cell receptor (beta chain) stems from a study of Graves' ophthalmopathy and Graves' hyperthyroidism. Amplification targeted the TCR beta CDR3 regions, with RNA transcripts as the source material. An opening RT-PCR round employed HTBI primers and preceded a second-round multiplex PCR. A single record per CDR3 protein comes from TCRdb applying MiXCR to the multiplex PCR reads. The data contain approximately 410,000 distinct CDR3 sequences, 15% of them singletons. The table lists this clonotype with many counts. CDR1 ENHRY and CDR2 SYGVKD come from the germline V gene. With 10 bases clipped from V and 1 base from J, the junction kept 2 bases outside the gene matches. The CDR3 extends over 13 amino acids.

The chain uses TRBV10-3 and TRBJ2-2, with 8 bases matching TRBD2. This TCR derives from a woman aged 18-30 years with stable Graves' hyperthyroidism. Sequencing used peripheral blood. CDR3 sequence: CATREGNTGELFF. CDR3 bases: TGTGCCACTCGGGAGGGGAACACCGGGGAGCTGTTTTTT.